This T cell receptor beta chain was retrieved from a study of Ad26.COV2.S vaccination and SARS-CoV-2 variants (dated by TCRdb to 2020 to 2022). General notes on the study: Donors in the vaccine arm were drawn from COV1001, a multicentre, randomized, double-blind, placebo-controlled phase I-IIa trial testing Ad26.COV2.S in healthy adults. The TCR-sequenced set comprised approximately 32 samples: approximately 19 Ad26.COV2.S vaccine recipients, 5 placebo recipients and 8 SARS-CoV-2 convalescent individuals. Trial participants were randomized into five groups of five: low-dose or high-dose Ad26.COV2.S given once or twice, or placebo on both occasions. TCRbeta repertoire sequencing served as the tool for gauging how specific and how broad the SARS-CoV-2-reactive T cell receptors were following Ad26.COV2.S vaccination. Investigators remained blinded to trial group allocation during experiments and outcome assessment. Dosing of Ad26.COV2.S was intramuscular, at either 5x10^10 or 1x10^11 viral particles, delivered as one shot or as two shots spaced 56 days apart.

Study-wide findings and limitations: The study was not powered to compare responses between vaccine doses or regimens. Compared with placebo recipients, Ad26.COV2.S recipients showed higher spike-specific TCR breadth (P = 0.0014). According to the authors, total T cell responses may have been underestimated by the TCR breadth and depth analyses. Vaccine and placebo recipients had comparable non-spike TCR breadth, which fits with the vaccine containing only spike. After vaccination, substantial breadth of spike-specific CD8+ and CD4+ T cell responses was reported.

The immunoSEQ Assay was the method used to sequence TCRbeta CDR3 regions. After extraction, genomic DNA underwent amplification by bias-controlled multiplex PCR, followed by high-throughput sequencing. The study's processing was this. To quantify the absolute abundance of every unique TCRbeta CDR3 region, sequences were collapsed and filtered. T cell fraction was estimated by normalization of TCRbeta template counts to usable DNA, with usable DNA being measured through amplification of reference genes present in all nucleated cells. Repertoire TCRs were annotated as SARS-CoV-2-specific when V gene, CDR3 amino acid sequence and J gene were exactly matched to a known reactive TCR set. The reference SARS-CoV-2 TCR set was derived from MIRA and filtered for enrichment in COVID-19-positive ImmuneCODE repertoires, a step that removed public or cross-reactive TCRs. Drawing on the MIRA antigens, annotated TCRs were analysed further at the level of specific ORF or position within ORF. Depth was the summed frequency of annotated unique rearrangements, while breadth was defined as annotated unique rearrangements over total unique productive rearrangements. TCR breadth was compared between groups using two-sided Wilcoxon rank-sum tests. TCRdb provides this immuneACCESS table in a form limited to in-frame rearrangements. Some clones are lacking; in checked studies, under half of them reflect an unresolved V gene, and why the rest are absent is not known. For V, J and clone size, that table is used; D and trimming come from the DNA. This sample comprises 440,000 or so clones, 70% to 90% of them detected only once. The top ten clonotypes cover more than 1.5% of the sample.

The meaning of the sample's treatment or condition label: about 20 received Ad26.COV2.S at low or high dose, single or two shots; 5 received placebo; per-sample allocation not given. For vaccine and placebo recipients, repertoires were sequenced using samples collected on day 63 after the first injection. Cohort 1b enrolled some 25 adults aged 18-55 years at a single site in Boston, USA, between 29 July and 7 August 2020. Ad26.COV2.S was a replication-incompetent adenovirus type 26 vector expressing a prefusion-stabilized SARS-CoV-2 spike protein from the original Wuhan strain. With respect to this clone: Its antigen target is currently unknown. No clone much larger than this one lies a single base away; base qualities are absent.

The CDR3 goes from the cysteine to the phenylalanine over 15 residues. The retained sequence is limited to the CDR3, 45 bases, with the frame set at the first base. The germline V and J ends show losses of 0 bases and 3 bases respectively, and no gene match explains 2 bases of the junction. The germline V gene encodes CDR1 MNHNS and CDR2 SASEGT. The starting material was peripheral blood, obtained in a trial of Ad26.COV2.S vaccine versus placebo. This chain is built from TRBV6-1 and TRBJ2-7; 10 bases in the junction line up with TRBD2. The receptor was isolated from a person aged 18-60 years who received the Ad26.COV2.S COVID-19 vaccine or a placebo. The CDR3 in this case is CASSEALAGVYEQYF. In nucleotide form, the sequence is TGTGCCAGCAGTGAAGCCCTAGCGGGAGTCTACGAGCAGTACTTC.